A single sample gave rise to the 8 T cell receptor beta chains below, sequenced in a study of blood T cell repertoires in COVID-19. The table came from immunoSEQ multiplex PCR; TCRdb's copy has only in-frame clones and leaves some out. The table records approximately 380,000 clones, more than 85% of them present only once. The specimen was PBMCs or T cells enriched from blood (not recorded which). Receptors originate from a woman in her forties who had been exposed to COVID-19.

The chain recombines TRBV19 with TRBJ1-1; 8 bases agree with TRBD1. This CDR3 is built from 18 residues. Germline assignment: CDR1 LNHDA and CDR2 SQIVND (reference sequence). V lost 8 bases, J lost 4 bases, and 21 bases stayed unmatched. CDR3 coding DNA: TGTGCCAGTGCAATTAGGGGGACAGGACATTACGGGGTCACTGAAGCTTTCTTT. Residues: CASAIRGTGHYGVTEAFF.

This clone was recorded only once. This CDR3 is also generated by other DNA sequences in the sample. This chain joins TRBV5-1 and TRBJ2-3; 8 bases align to TRBD1. V shed 2 bases, J shed 1 base, and the junction held 3 bases outside the gene matches. The CDR3 loop spans 15 amino acids. CDR1 and CDR2 (germline): SGHRS, YFSETQ. CDR3 loop: CASSLVGQGTDTQYF. The CDR3 bases are TGCGCCAGCAGCTTAGTGGGACAGGGCACAGATACGCAGTATTTT.

This chain links TRBV7-9 with TRBJ2-3; D may be TRBD1 (6 bases). There are 17 residues in the CDR3. V was clipped by 4 bases and J by 3 bases, with 20 bases between them. Germline assignment: CDR1 SEHNR and CDR2 FQNEAQ (reference sequence). The CDR3 DNA follows: TGTGCCAGCAGCTCGAAGGTCACAGGGTGGGGGACAGATACGCAGTATTTT. It is translated as CASSSKVTGWGTDTQYF.

The chain joins TRBV14 to TRBJ2-5; D is unresolved. V was clipped by 4 bases and J by 5 bases, with 8 bases between them. CDR1 SGHDN and CDR2 FVKESK come from the germline V gene. The CDR3 is made up of 12 amino acids. The CDR3 DNA reads as TGTGCCAGCAGCCGGAGCCGGGAGACCCAGTACTTC. Residues: CASSRSRETQYF.

The rearrangement uses TRBV7-2 and TRBJ1-5, with 7 bases matching TRBD1. The trim removed 4 bases at V and 4 bases at J, leaving 7 bases unmatched. Germline-derived CDR1 and CDR2 are SGHTA and FQGNSA. The CDR3 consists of 15 residues. Here the CDR3 reads CASSSQGQQNQPQHF. As DNA, the CDR3 is TGTGCCAGCAGCTCCCAGGGACAGCAGAATCAGCCCCAGCATTTT.

The chain has TRBV11-2 and TRBJ1-1; a possible D gene is TRBD1 (6 bases). Germline loops: CDR1 SGHAT, CDR2 FQNNGV. The germline V and J ends were trimmed by 3 bases and 4 bases, with 15 bases remaining between them. The CDR3 contains 15 residues. CDR3 nucleotides: TGTGCCAGCAGCTTGAAGGGTACAGGGCTCACTGAAGCTTTCTTT. It specifies CASSLKGTGLTEAFF.

This clone was found once. J is TRBJ2-1 and V is TRBV11-3; TRBD2 agrees at 8 bases. Germline V gives CDR1 SGHNT, CDR2 YENEEA. The CDR3 spans 17 residues. Unmatched junction bases numbered 19, after V lost 3 bases and J lost 12 bases. The chain's CDR3 is CASSLETAGGPFDRQFF. For the CDR3, the DNA is TGTGCCAGCAGCTTGGAAACGGCGGGAGGACCCTTTGATCGGCAGTTCTTC.

The chain carries TRBV2 and TRBJ2-6, with D perhaps matching TRBD2 (7 bases). V lost 7 bases and J lost 3, with 16 bases in between. Germline lookup yields CDR1 SNHLY and CDR2 FYNNEI. The CDR3 contains 16 residues. The DNA of the CDR3 is TGTGCCAGCAATGGGCAGGGGAGGGTTGGGGCCAACGTCCTGACTTTC. This encodes CASNGQGRVGANVLTF.